Here is one T cell receptor (beta chain) with its context. Its antigen is unknown. CD4+ cells yielded CD45RA+ naive and CD45RA-negative memory subsets. This sample is drawn from a study of shared clonotypes between healthy human individuals. Study findings and constraints: Clonotype sharing among donors was thought likely to change with sequencing depth.

Germline-derived CDR1 and CDR2 are LNHDA and SQIVND (reference sequence). V lost 6 bases, J lost 0 bases, and 8 bases lay in between. This CDR3 comprises 13 residues. The authors loaded roughly 200 ng DNA, approximately 30,000 T cell genomes, into sorted-subset replicate PCRs. Generated by immunoSEQ multiplex PCR, the TCRdb table keeps only in-frame clones and is missing some. The sample includes about 2.3 million clones, just over 90% of them seen just once. Specimen: naive CD4+ T cells from PBMCs. Subset described: CD45RA+ positively selected. This TCR came from a man aged 18 to 35 in good health. Some clones in this sample may be carry-over from other donors' samples. The chain uses TRBV19 and TRBJ1-2; D is undetermined. The chain's CDR3 is CASRYPTNYGYTF. The DNA of the CDR3 is TGTGCCAGTAGATACCCCACTAACTATGGCTACACCTTC.